The 31 T cell receptor beta chains reported below all come from one sample, sequenced in a study of cytomegalovirus exposure and HLA in healthy donors. PCR was performed using 60 Vbeta and 13 Jbeta primers. TCRdb keeps only in-frame clones here, not all; method: immunoSEQ multiplex PCR. The sample holds 30,000 to 45,000 clones, 86% seen once. The material sequenced was PBMCs. The receptor set was obtained from a woman aged 40 to 50 in good health and CMV-seropositive.

The genes are TRBV7-8 and TRBJ2-7; no definite D call. This CDR3 spans 15 amino acids. Trimming took off 1 base at V and 3 bases at J, with 13 bases between the two ends. Germline V gene sequence: CDR1 SGHVS, CDR2 FQNEAQ. Written as DNA, the CDR3 is TGTGCCAGCAGCTTAGATCGGAACAGCCACTACGAGCAGTACTTC. As protein: CASSLDRNSHYEQYF.

CDR3 in amino acids: CASSQSGTVTDTQYF. DNA for the CDR3: TGCGCCAGCAGCCAGTCCGGGACAGTAACAGATACGCAGTATTTT. V gene TRBV4-3 combines with J gene TRBJ2-3; TRBD1 agrees at 7 bases. With 3 bases clipped from V and 3 bases from J, the junction kept 6 bases outside the gene matches. Germline V CDR1 and CDR2: LGHNA, YSLEER. This CDR3 is 15 amino acids long.

The DNA for the CDR3 is TGTGCCAGCAGCCAATCTGGACAACTTAACACTGAAGCTTTCTTT. Amino acid sequence: CASSQSGQLNTEAFF. V and J are TRBV16 and TRBJ1-1; maybe TRBD1 (5 bases). CDR1 is KGHSY and CDR2 is FQNENV in the germline V gene. The CDR3 consists of 15 residues. V was cut by 0 bases and J by 2 bases, with 10 bases left in between.

The rearrangement uses TRBV19 and TRBJ1-2, with TRBD1 matching 8 bases. V shed 5 bases, J shed 7 bases, and the junction held 3 bases outside the gene matches. Germline lookup yields CDR1 LNHDA and CDR2 SQIVND (reference sequence). This CDR3 is 12 amino acids long. The chain's CDR3 is CASSSGGFGYTF. CDR3 nucleotides: TGTGCCAGTAGTTCAGGGGGCTTTGGCTACACCTTC. Full variable domain (remainder filled in from reference TRBV19 and TRBJ1-2): DGGITQSPKYLFRKEGQNVTLSCEQNLNHDAMYWYRQDPGQGLRLIYYSQIVNDFQKGDIAEGYSVSREKKESFPLTVTSAQKNPTAFYLCASSSGGFGYTFGSGTRLTVV.

The CDR3 region is CASSLALGGGETQYF. The CDR3 DNA sequence: TGTGCCAGCAGCTTAGCCCTGGGAGGGGGAGAGACCCAGTACTTC. The V call is TRBV7-2, the J call TRBJ2-5, with D perhaps matching TRBD2 (7 bases). Trimming removed 0 bases from V and 4 bases from J, with 12 bases in between. CDR3 length equals 15 residues. Germline V gives CDR1 SGHTA, CDR2 FQGNSA.

This chain links TRBV25-1 with TRBJ2-3, with a weak D call TRBD1 (5 bases). Germline CDR1 MGHDK, CDR2 SYGVNS. The CDR3 totals 13 residues. CDR3 in DNA: TGTTCGACCGGACAAGCTAGCACAGATACGCAGTATTTT. Its translation is CSTGQASTDTQYF.

This clone appeared a single time. The chain combines TRBV7-9 with TRBJ2-5, with 7 bases that match TRBD1. This CDR3 is 14 amino acids long. The ends lost 1 base at V and 5 bases at J; junction bases unmatched: 4. Per the germline V gene, CDR1 is SEHNR and CDR2 is FQNEAQ (reference sequence). CDR3: CASSLETGRETQYF. The CDR3 coding sequence is TGTGCCAGCAGCTTAGAGACAGGGCGGGAGACCCAGTACTTC.

The V and J genes are TRBV5-1 and TRBJ2-2; 12 nucleotides align to TRBD2. This CDR3 is built from 17 residues. The germline V gene encodes CDR1 SGHRS and CDR2 YFSETQ. The ends lost 6 bases at V and 2 bases at J; junction bases unmatched: 8. Written as DNA, the CDR3 is TGCGCCAGCAAATCTAGCGGGGGGGCCCCAAACACCGGGGAGCTGTTTTTT. It yields the protein CASKSSGGAPNTGELFF.

This clone was seen a single time. The chain is built from TRBV14 and TRBJ1-6, with 8 positions matching TRBD1. The germline V gene has CDR1 SGHDN and CDR2 FVKESK. The CDR3 is 14 residues long. The V segment lost 4 bases and the J segment 8 bases; nucleotides outside the gene matches: 4. The CDR3 DNA reads as TGTGCCAGCAGCCCCAGGACAGGGCATTCACCCCTCCACTTT. Its protein product is CASSPRTGHSPLHF.

This chain links TRBV4-1 with TRBJ2-5, with a tentative D call TRBD2 (5 bases). V was cut by 3 bases and J by 10 bases, with 24 bases left in between. CDR1 is MGHRA and CDR2 is YSYEKL in the germline V gene. The CDR3 spans 16 residues. The CDR3 is CASSHLTSSGKAGQYF. CDR3 DNA sequence: TGCGCCAGCAGCCATCTGACCTCGAGCGGAAAGGCAGGCCAGTACTTC.

DNA for the CDR3: TGTGCCAGCAGTTCGTATAGCAATCAGCCCCAGCATTTT. Protein sequence: CASSSYSNQPQHF. The chain uses TRBV7-2 and TRBJ1-5; the D is unclear. This CDR3 comprises 13 residues. V was shortened by 6 bases and J by 0 bases, with 6 bases between the two germline ends. CDR1 is SGHTA and CDR2 is FQGNSA in the germline V gene.

This clone was detected only once. One end of the junction fails to match germline, which may point to a read error. The rearrangement joins TRBV19 to TRBJ1-6; TRBD1 might be the D (5 bases). Germline CDR1 is LNHDA and CDR2 is SQIVND (reference sequence). CDR3 length: 14 residues. Here the CDR3 reads CASSPGRGDSPPHF. For the CDR3, the DNA is TGTGCCAGTAGTCCGGGACGGGGGGATTCACCCCCCCACTTT.

This chain connects TRBV4-3 to TRBJ1-2, with TRBD1 identical over 7 bases. The CDR3 extends over 16 amino acids. Germline CDR1 and CDR2: LGHNA and YSLEER. The J segment lost 4 bases and the V segment lost 1 base, leaving 9 bases of the junction unmatched. This chain's CDR3 is CASSQGGGAGGYGYTF. DNA of the CDR3: TGCGCCAGCAGCCAAGGCGGGGGGGCAGGGGGCTATGGCTACACCTTC.

The chain joins TRBV11-3 to TRBJ2-5, with 7 bases matching TRBD2. The length of the CDR3 is 14 residues. CDR1 and CDR2 (germline): SGHNT, YENEEA. V lost 4 bases, J lost 5 bases, and 7 bases stayed unmatched. CDR3 nucleotides: TGTGCCAGCAGCTCCTCGGGCGGGGGTGAGACCCAGTACTTC. Encoded protein: CASSSSGGGETQYF.

The chain links TRBV10-3 to TRBJ2-3, with D tentatively TRBD2 (7 bases). The CDR3 has 13 amino acids. V was cut by 8 bases and J by 6 bases, with 15 bases left in between. CDR1 and CDR2 (germline): ENHRY, SYGVKD. The CDR3 is CAIGYREGDTQYF. The CDR3 nucleotides are TGTGCCATCGGCTACAGGGAGGGGGATACGCAGTATTTT.

The CDR3 reads CASSSGTGGNTIYF. DNA for the CDR3: TGTGCCAGCAGCTCCGGAACAGGGGGAAACACCATATATTTT. J is TRBJ1-3 and V is TRBV7-9, with D possibly matching TRBD1 (6 bases). Germline assignment: CDR1 SEHNR and CDR2 FQNEAQ (reference sequence). The CDR3 extends over 14 amino acids. The V and J ends lost 4 bases and 4 bases respectively, with 11 bases between them.

CDR3 amino acids: CASSSTGLSGYTF. CDR3 bases: TGTGCCAGCAGTTCGACAGGGTTGTCCGGCTACACCTTC. The genes are TRBV6-6 and TRBJ1-2, with TRBD1 matching over 7 bases. The CDR3 loop spans 13 amino acids. In germline, CDR1 is MNHNY, CDR2 SVGAGI (reference sequence). The junction had 7 bases not matched to a gene; V was cut back by 4 bases and J by 8 bases.

The genes are TRBV6-1 and TRBJ2-7, with a possible D match to TRBD1 (5 bases). V was trimmed by 5 bases and J by 1 base, leaving 12 bases between them. The V gene's germline CDR1 is MNHNS and CDR2 SASEGT. The CDR3 length is 14 residues. CDR3 in DNA: TGTGCCAGCAGTAAGGACACTTTTTCCTACGAGCAGTACTTC. This encodes CASSKDTFSYEQYF.

V gene TRBV27 combines with J gene TRBJ2-2; maybe TRBD2 (5 bases). CDR3 length: 14 residues. The germline gives CDR1 MNHEY, CDR2 SMNVEV (reference sequence). The ends were cut back, 5 bases at V and 6 bases at J, with 13 bases in the middle. In nucleotides, the CDR3 is TGTGCCAGCAGTGGGTTTAGCGCTGCCGGGGAGCTGTTTTTT. Protein product: CASSGFSAAGELFF.

The genes are TRBV21-1 and TRBJ2-7; the table's D call, TRBD2, has no DNA check behind it. TRBV21-1 is flagged as a pseudogene. The CDR3 consists of 15 residues. The CDR3 DNA is TGTGCCAGCTCTATGAGGGCCCAAGCCCCCTACGAGCAGTACTTC. Translated: CASSMRAQAPYEQYF.

J is TRBJ2-5 and V is TRBV4-1, with 7 bases matching TRBD2. With the DNA end fitting TRBJ2-7 better, the J assignment may be wrong. The germline V gene has CDR1 MGHRA and CDR2 YSYEKL. This CDR3 has 16 residues. The CDR3: CASSQDPAGSTYEQYF. CDR3 in DNA: TGCGCCAGCAGCCAAGATCCAGCGGGGTCCACCTACGAGCAGTACTTC.

The chain couples TRBV7-2 to TRBJ1-6, with D perhaps TRBD1 (5 bases). The germline CDR1 and CDR2 sequences are SGHTA and FQGNSA. V was cut by 5 bases and J by 5 bases, with 16 bases left in between. The CDR3 length is 16 residues. The CDR3 DNA sequence: TGTGCCAGCAGCCCCACGGGGGGGAATAATAATTCACCCCTCCACTTT. Protein product: CASSPTGGNNNSPLHF.

J is TRBJ1-1 and V is TRBV7-9; 10 bases map to TRBD1. Germline values: CDR1 SEHNR, CDR2 FQNEAQ (reference sequence). This CDR3 contains 15 residues. With V trimmed by 6 bases and J by 3 bases, 7 bases remained unmatched. CDR3 sequence reads: CASSSPGQGYTEAFF. The DNA of the CDR3 is TGTGCCAGCAGTTCACCGGGACAGGGGTACACTGAAGCTTTCTTT.

This clone came up once. The CDR3 coding sequence is TGTGCCTGGAGTGAACATACAGGGCTCCATGGCTACACCTTC. Encoded protein: CAWSEHTGLHGYTF. The chain is built from TRBV30 and TRBJ1-2, with D tentatively TRBD1 (6 bases). V gave up 1 base and J gave up 6 bases, with 15 bases separating them. The CDR3 runs to 14 residues. Germline-derived CDR1 and CDR2 are GTSNPN and SVGIG (reference sequence).

The J gene is TRBJ1-4, the V gene TRBV7-9; D not resolved. Trimming left V 5 bases short and J 8 bases short, with 21 bases between. The CDR3 extends over 16 amino acids. Germline lookup yields CDR1 SEHNR and CDR2 FQNEAQ (reference sequence). In DNA, the CDR3 is TGTGCCAGCAGCCGCCGAAGGAGGACGGATGAGGAAAAACTGTTTTTT. Amino acids: CASSRRRRTDEEKLFF.

The rearrangement uses TRBV2 and TRBJ1-2, with D perhaps matching TRBD1 (5 bases). The CDR3 loop spans 14 amino acids. Trimming stripped 4 bases from V and 4 bases from J, with 13 bases between. Looked up from germline, CDR1 is SNHLY and CDR2 is FYNNEI. CDR3: CASSVEQALYGYTF. The CDR3 DNA sequence: TGTGCCAGCAGTGTAGAACAGGCCCTCTATGGCTACACCTTC.

The chain joins TRBV5-6 to TRBJ1-1, with TRBD1 identical over 8 bases. The CDR3 covers 15 residues. Germline loops: CDR1 SGHDT, CDR2 YYEEEE. Trimming at V came to 4 bases and at J to 4 bases, leaving 9 bases not matched to a gene. Here the CDR3 DNA reads TGTGCCAGCAGCCCCTACTCCAGGGGGCGCACTGAAGCTTTCTTT. Amino acids: CASSPYSRGRTEAFF.

This chain links TRBV21-1 with TRBJ2-7; the table's D gene call, TRBD2, was not cross checked with the DNA. TRBV21-1 is a listed pseudogene. CDR3 length: 17 amino acids. CDR3 region: CASSKTDPQWRSTVKYF. CDR3 DNA: TGTGCCAGCAGCAAGACGGACCCCCAGTGGAGGAGTACGGTGAAGTACTTC.

V and J are TRBV28 and TRBJ2-3, with TRBD2 as a possible D gene (6 bases). Trimming took off 6 bases at V and 4 bases at J, with 14 bases between the two ends. The CDR3 extends over 14 amino acids. Germline V CDR1 and CDR2: MDHEN, SYDVKM. CDR3 sequence: CASSPTGVSDTQYF. CDR3 nucleotides: TGTGCCAGCAGCCCCACGGGGGTTTCAGATACGCAGTATTTT.

The V and J genes are TRBV10-3 and TRBJ2-7; 8 bases are a match to TRBD1. Losses at the gene ends were 2 bases for V and 6 bases for J; bases not matched to a gene: 9. The CDR3 spans 15 residues. Germline V lookup: CDR1 ENHRY, CDR2 SYGVKD. The CDR3 nucleotides are TGTGCCATCAGTGAGGATCGGGGAACAGGGGGCGAGCAGTACTTC. Protein: CAISEDRGTGGEQYF.

This sequence joins TRBV4-2 and TRBJ2-3, with TRBD1 matching over 11 bases. The germline V gene encodes CDR1 LGHNA and CDR2 YNFKEQ. V lost 6 bases and J lost 5; bases outside the gene matches: 7. The length of the CDR3 is 15 residues. This CDR3 reads CASRTGTGGIDTQYF. The DNA of the CDR3 is TGTGCCAGCAGGACCGGGACAGGGGGGATAGATACGCAGTATTTT.